The clone carrying this T cell receptor (beta chain) was observed once. TCRdb's table, derived via immunoSEQ multiplex PCR, lists solely in-frame clones and lacks some. The sample includes about 100,000 clones, approximately 90% of them seen just once. The V end lost 4 bases, the J end lost 5 bases, and 15 bases lay between the germline ends. Germline CDR1 reads SGHTA; CDR2 reads FQGNSA. CDR3 length equals 15 residues. This record belongs to a study of blood T cell repertoires in COVID-19. The gene calls are TRBV7-2 and TRBJ1-5, with D perhaps matching TRBD1 (6 bases). The source material was peripheral blood. The source of this sequence is a man between 60 and 70 years old with acute or convalescent COVID-19. CDR3 residues: CASSYFGDTHQPQHF. The CDR3 DNA follows: TGTGCCAGCAGCTACTTTGGGGACACTCATCAGCCCCAGCATTTT.